This T cell receptor beta chain was documented in a study of cytotoxic CD8 clonotypes in ibrutinib-treated CLL. Method: immunoSEQ multiplex PCR; TCRdb's copy keeps in-frame clones and lacks some. Among about 45,000 clones listed, 60% to 80% were seen once. Whole-study findings and limits: The study found public clonotypes uncommon, contracting or stable on treatment. Patients had baseline clonality above age-matched healthy donors, and this clonality moved with circulating CD8+ T-cell counts.

This clone turned up a few times. Its antigen remains unknown. The TCR originated in a human donor with chronic lymphocytic leukemia. The starting material was PBMCs, obtained after 24 months of ibrutinib treatment.

The CDR3 DNA reads as TGTGCCAGCCTCCCAGCGGGAGACTACGAGCAGTACTTC. Translation: CASLPAGDYEQYF. The rearrangement joins TRBV2 to TRBJ2-7; 8 bases are a match to TRBD2. Germline V lookup: CDR1 SNHLY, CDR2 FYNNEI. V lost 8 bases, J lost 3 bases, and 6 bases stayed unmatched. The CDR3 has 13 residues.